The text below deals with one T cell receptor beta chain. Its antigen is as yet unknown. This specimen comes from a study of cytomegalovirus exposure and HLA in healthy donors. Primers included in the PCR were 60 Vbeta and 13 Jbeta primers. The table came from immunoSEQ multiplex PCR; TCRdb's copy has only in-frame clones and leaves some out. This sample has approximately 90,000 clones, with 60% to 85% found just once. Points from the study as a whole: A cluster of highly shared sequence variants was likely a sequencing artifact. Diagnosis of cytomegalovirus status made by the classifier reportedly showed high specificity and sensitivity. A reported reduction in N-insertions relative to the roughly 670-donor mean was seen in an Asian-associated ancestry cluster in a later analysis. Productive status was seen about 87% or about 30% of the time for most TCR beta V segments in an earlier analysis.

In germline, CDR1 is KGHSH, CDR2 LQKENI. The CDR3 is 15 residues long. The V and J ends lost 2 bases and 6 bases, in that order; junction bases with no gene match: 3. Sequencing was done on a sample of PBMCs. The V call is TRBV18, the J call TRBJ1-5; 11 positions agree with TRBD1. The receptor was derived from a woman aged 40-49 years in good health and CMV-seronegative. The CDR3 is CASSPGTGGSQPQHF. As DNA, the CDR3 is TGTGCCAGCTCACCAGGGACAGGGGGTAGTCAGCCCCAGCATTTT.